The 24 T cell receptor beta chains presented below share a single source sample, sequenced in a study of vaccination and CD4 T cells after COVID-19. The antigens of these receptors remain unknown. Cultured CD4+ T-cell DNA underwent Oncomine TCR Beta short-read sequencing. TCRdb called the PCR reads again in MiXCR, with one record for every CDR3 protein. The data contain 15,000 to 18,000 distinct CDR3 sequences, about 43% of them singletons. This sample's treatment: roughly 10-day PBMC culture with coronavirus spike peptide pools or control peptides (ViraFEST assay). The sequenced sample was CD4+ T cells from blood, cultured in vitro, obtained before SARS-CoV-2 vaccination. All receptors come from a human donor who had recovered from COVID-19.

This rearrangement joins TRBV11-2 to TRBJ2-1, with 9 bases matching TRBD1. CDR3 length: 18 residues. From germline, CDR1 is SGHAT and CDR2 FQNNGV. Trimming at V came to 5 bases and at J to 4 bases, leaving 15 bases not matched to a gene. The CDR3 here is CASSPLVSRTGDYNEQFF. As DNA, the CDR3 is TGTGCCAGCAGCCCCCTCGTGTCGAGGACAGGGGATTACAATGAGCAGTTCTTC.

The CDR3, as DNA: TGTGCCAGCAGCTCAATGACCTACGAGCAGTACTTC. Protein sequence: CASSSMTYEQYF. J is TRBJ2-7 and V is TRBV5-4; D ambiguous. V was trimmed by 3 bases and J by 2 bases, leaving 6 bases between them. Germline V gene data show CDR1 as SGHNT and CDR2 as YYREEE (reference sequence). CDR3 length: 12 residues.

This clonotype was picked up a small number of times. The rearrangement joins TRBV6-2 or TRBV6-3 to TRBJ2-7; 10 bases agree with TRBD2. Germline V gives CDR1 MNHEY, CDR2 SVGEGT. The CDR3 sequence is 15 residues long. V shed 0 bases, J shed 3 bases, and the junction held 2 bases outside the gene matches. CDR3 region: CASSYSGTSDYEQYF. The CDR3 nucleotides read TGTGCCAGCAGTTACTCCGGGACTAGCGACTACGAGCAGTACTTC.

This clonotype was observed a few times. The rearrangement links TRBV6-2 or TRBV6-3 to TRBJ1-5; 9 nucleotides agree with TRBD1. The J segment lost 4 bases and the V segment lost 6 bases, leaving 4 bases of the junction unmatched. Germline CDR1 is MNHEY and CDR2 is SVGEGT. The CDR3 totals 14 residues. The CDR3 is CASSKDRGNQPQHF. CDR3 sequence (DNA): TGTGCCAGCAGCAAGGACAGGGGAAATCAGCCCCAGCATTTT.

This clonotype was counted only a few times. The rearrangement links TRBV20-1 to TRBJ2-1, with D possibly TRBD2 on 5 matching bases. The germline V gene has CDR1 DFQATT and CDR2 SNEGSKA (reference sequence). This CDR3 has 15 amino acids. V gave up 0 bases and J gave up 5 bases, with 14 bases separating them. As DNA, the CDR3 is TGCAGTGCTAGAGATTTGCGTAGCGCTCACAATGAGCAGTTCTTC. Protein product: CSARDLRSAHNEQFF.

This chain joins TRBV28 and TRBJ2-3; possible D gene TRBD1, 5 bases. The CDR3 has 15 residues. The ends were cut back, 10 bases at V and 6 bases at J, with 23 bases in the middle. Germline V lookup: CDR1 MDHEN, CDR2 SYDVKM. The DNA for the CDR3 is TGTGCCACCCGGCCTAGGGGCAGCTATTCTGATACGCAGTATTTT. Encoded protein: CATRPRGSYSDTQYF.

The chain couples TRBV28 to TRBJ2-2; no clear D. V lost 7 bases, J lost 3 bases, and 9 bases lay in between. The CDR3 runs 13 residues. The germline V gene encodes CDR1 MDHEN and CDR2 SYDVKM. CDR3 bases: TGTGCCAGCACGTCCGGGTACACCGGGGAGCTGTTTTTT. This gives the protein CASTSGYTGELFF.

In its sample, this clonotype was seen a few times. V is TRBV12-3 or TRBV12-4 and J is TRBJ2-5; TRBD1 might be the D (6 bases). CDR3 size: 13 residues. The germline V and J ends were trimmed by 6 bases and 5 bases, with 13 bases remaining between them. CDR3 loop: CASRALGGETQYF. The CDR3 nucleotides read TGTGCCAGCAGGGCTCTAGGGGGTGAGACCCAGTACTTC.

In this sample, this clonotype turned up a few times. The V gene is TRBV20-1, the J gene TRBJ1-2; D is perhaps TRBD1 (6 bases). CDR3 size: 12 residues. Trimming took 6 bases from V and 2 from J, leaving 10 bases between them. Germline V gene data show CDR1 as DFQATT and CDR2 as SNEGSKA (reference sequence). The chain's CDR3 is CSALQGNYGYTF. The CDR3 DNA is TGCAGTGCCTTACAGGGAAACTATGGCTACACCTTC.

The chain links TRBV5-1 to TRBJ2-3; 12 positions match TRBD2. V was pared by 7 bases and J by 3 bases, with 3 bases of the junction left unmatched. The CDR3 sequence is 14 residues long. Germline lookup yields CDR1 SGHRS and CDR2 YFSETQ. CDR3 protein: CASATSGRTDTQYF. DNA for the CDR3: TGCGCCAGCGCGACTAGCGGGAGAACAGATACGCAGTATTTT.

The V gene is TRBV28, the J gene TRBJ1-1, with TRBD1 as a possible D gene (5 bases). V lost 2 bases and J 11 bases, leaving 12 bases between the germline ends. This CDR3 is 12 amino acids long. Germline V gene data show CDR1 as MDHEN and CDR2 as SYDVKM. The CDR3 sequence is CASSLVGLGAFF. The DNA of the CDR3 is TGTGCCAGCAGTTTAGTGGGGCTAGGGGCTTTCTTT. Full variable domain (missing parts from reference TRBV28 and TRBJ1-1): DVKVTQSSRYLVKRTGEKVFLECVQDMDHENMFWYRQDPGLGLRLIYFSYDVKMKEKGDIPEGYSVSREKKERFSLILESASTNQTSMYLCASSLVGLGAFFGQGTRLTVV.

The chain carries TRBV12-3 or TRBV12-4 and TRBJ2-3; D remains ambiguous. CDR3 length: 14 residues. V lost 6 bases and J lost 1, with 11 bases in between. The CDR3 DNA follows: TGTGCCAGCAGACCGTCCTGGGGCACAGATACGCAGTATTTT. Amino acid sequence: CASRPSWGTDTQYF.

The table lists this clonotype with a few counts. The chain combines TRBV28 with TRBJ2-7; no reliable D call. Trimming pared 11 bases from V and 2 bases from J, leaving 16 bases between. The V gene's germline CDR1 is MDHEN and CDR2 SYDVKM. This CDR3 contains 13 residues. The CDR3, as DNA: TGTGCCGCTATGAGGACGGCTCCCTACGAGCAGTACTTC. This encodes CAAMRTAPYEQYF. The full variable domain, rest sourced from reference TRBV28 and TRBJ2-7, is DVKVTQSSRYLVKRTGEKVFLECVQDMDHENMFWYRQDPGLGLRLIYFSYDVKMKEKGDIPEGYSVSREKKERFSLILESASTNQTSMYLCAAMRTAPYEQYFGPGTRLTVT.

Only a few counts were recorded for this clonotype. The V and J genes are TRBV27 and TRBJ2-3; 16 bases agree with TRBD2. The CDR3 spans 19 residues. Per the germline V gene, CDR1 is MNHEY and CDR2 is SMNVEV (reference sequence). The J segment lost 2 bases and the V segment lost 5 bases, leaving 10 bases of the junction unmatched. The CDR3 is CASSRPGLAGGPFTDTQYF. The CDR3 region has the DNA TGTGCCAGCAGTAGACCGGGACTAGCGGGAGGGCCGTTCACAGATACGCAGTATTTT.

Judged by abundance, this clonotype is medium-sized. The V gene is TRBV20-1, the J gene TRBJ2-5, with 7 bases aligning to TRBD2. The V segment lost 0 bases and the J segment 4 bases; nucleotides outside the gene matches: 5. In germline, CDR1 is DFQATT, CDR2 SNEGSKA (reference sequence). This CDR3 has 14 residues. The CDR3: CSARDPSGRETQYF. The CDR3 nucleotides read TGCAGTGCTAGAGATCCTAGCGGACGAGAGACCCAGTACTTC.

The chain uses TRBV5-1 and TRBJ2-5; 11 nucleotides line up with TRBD2. After removal of 6 bases from V and 4 bases from J, the junction contained 5 bases not matched to a gene. The CDR3 contains 14 residues. Germline-derived CDR1 and CDR2 are SGHRS and YFSETQ. DNA for the CDR3: TGCGCCAGCACCGCCGGACTAGCGGGAGAGACCCAGTACTTC. It is translated as CASTAGLAGETQYF.

This clonotype has only a few counts. The genes are TRBV30 and TRBJ1-1, with 8 bases that match TRBD1. This CDR3 has 15 amino acids. The J segment lost 3 bases and the V segment lost 0 bases, leaving 6 bases of the junction unmatched. CDR1 GTSNPN and CDR2 SVGIG come from the germline V gene (reference sequence). The CDR3 sequence: CAWSVLLTGDTEAFF. CDR3 coding DNA: TGTGCCTGGAGTGTGCTTCTGACAGGGGACACTGAAGCTTTCTTT.

CDR3 bases: TGTGCCATCAGTGAGTCTGGGGGTCAGTCCTACGAGCAGTACTTC. It codes for CAISESGGQSYEQYF. The chain joins TRBV10-3 to TRBJ2-7; D may match TRBD1 or TRBD2 (5 bases each). Deletions cut 0 bases from V and 1 base from J, with 10 bases between. Germline CDR1 is ENHRY and CDR2 is SYGVKD. The CDR3 runs 15 residues.

The chain has TRBV20-1 and TRBJ2-1; a possible D gene is TRBD1 (6 bases). The germline V gene encodes CDR1 DFQATT and CDR2 SNEGSKA (reference sequence). The CDR3 is 12 residues long. Trimming pared 3 bases from V and 9 bases from J, leaving 12 bases between. For the CDR3, the DNA is TGCAGTGCTAGGGCAGGGGTTAGTGAGCAGTTCTTC. It yields the protein CSARAGVSEQFF.

This clonotype was observed a few times. V usage is TRBV12-3 or TRBV12-4 and J usage is TRBJ2-5, with 7 bases aligning to TRBD1. The CDR3 extends over 13 amino acids. V shed 5 bases, J shed 4 bases, and the junction held 4 bases outside the gene matches. For the CDR3, the DNA is TGTGCCAGCAGTCCGGGACAGATAGAGACCCAGTACTTC. Its translation: CASSPGQIETQYF.

The V call is TRBV28, the J call TRBJ2-2; 7 bases align to TRBD2. Unmatched junction bases numbered 16, after V lost 6 bases and J lost 9 bases. The CDR3 contains 16 residues. Germline CDR1 reads MDHEN; CDR2 reads SYDVKM. DNA of the CDR3: TGTGCCAGCAGCCCACGGGACTGGGGAGGGTCCCGGGAGCTGTTTTTT. It codes for CASSPRDWGGSRELFF.

This clonotype was found a few times. The CDR3 is CASSYAGRGGAFF. The CDR3 nucleotides are TGTGCCAGCAGTTACGCAGGGCGAGGTGGTGCTTTCTTT. The chain links TRBV6-5 to TRBJ1-1, with a tentative D call TRBD1 (5 bases). The length of the CDR3 is 13 residues. Per the germline V gene, CDR1 is MNHEY and CDR2 is SVGAGI. The V end lost 2 bases, the J end lost 11 bases, and 15 bases lay between the germline ends.

As for this clonotype: Sequence at one end of the junction differs from germline and may be a read error. This chain joins TRBV24-1 and TRBJ2-1; 9 nucleotides match TRBD2. The CDR3 has 17 amino acids. Germline CDR1 is KGHDR and CDR2 is SFDVKD. The CDR3 DNA sequence: TGTGTCACCAGTGATGGACAGCTTAGCGGGAGTAGCAATGAGCAGTTCTTC. It specifies CVTSDGQLSGSSNEQFF.

The chain links TRBV12-3 or TRBV12-4 to TRBJ1-2; 8 positions match TRBD1. This CDR3 has 14 amino acids. After removal of 5 bases from V and 8 bases from J, the junction contained 10 bases not matched to a gene. In DNA, the CDR3 is TGTGCCAGCAGTACTCGGGACAGGAGGGGCGGCTACACCTTC. The encoded protein is CASSTRDRRGGYTF.